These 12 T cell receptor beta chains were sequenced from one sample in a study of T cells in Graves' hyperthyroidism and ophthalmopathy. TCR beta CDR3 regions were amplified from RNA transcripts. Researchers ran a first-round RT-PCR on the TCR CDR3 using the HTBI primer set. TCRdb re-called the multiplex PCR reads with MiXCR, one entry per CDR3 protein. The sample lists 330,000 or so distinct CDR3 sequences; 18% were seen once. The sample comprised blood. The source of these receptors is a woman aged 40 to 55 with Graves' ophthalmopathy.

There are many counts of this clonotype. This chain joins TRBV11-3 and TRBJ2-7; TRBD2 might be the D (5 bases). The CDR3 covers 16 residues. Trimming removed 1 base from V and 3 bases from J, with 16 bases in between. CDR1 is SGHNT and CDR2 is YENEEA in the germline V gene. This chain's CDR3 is CASSLGSKGAGYEQYF. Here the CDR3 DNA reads TGTGCCAGCAGCTTAGGTTCGAAGGGTGCGGGCTACGAGCAGTACTTC.

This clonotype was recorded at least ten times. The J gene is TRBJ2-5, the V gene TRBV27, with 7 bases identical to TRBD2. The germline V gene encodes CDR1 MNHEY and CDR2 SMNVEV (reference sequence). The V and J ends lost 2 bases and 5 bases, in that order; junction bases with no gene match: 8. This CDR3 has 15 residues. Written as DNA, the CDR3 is TGTGCCAGCAGTTTAGCCCGGGGTAGCGGGGAGACCCAGTACTTC. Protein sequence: CASSLARGSGETQYF.

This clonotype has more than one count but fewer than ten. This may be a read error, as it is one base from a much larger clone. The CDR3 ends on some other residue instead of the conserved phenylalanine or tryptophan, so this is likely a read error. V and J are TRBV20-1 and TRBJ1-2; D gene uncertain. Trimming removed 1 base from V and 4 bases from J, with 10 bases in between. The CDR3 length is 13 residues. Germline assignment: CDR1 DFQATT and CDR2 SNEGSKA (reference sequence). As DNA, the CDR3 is TGCAGTGCTAGAGGTGACATGATCTATGGCTACACCCTC. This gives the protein CSARGDMIYGYTL.

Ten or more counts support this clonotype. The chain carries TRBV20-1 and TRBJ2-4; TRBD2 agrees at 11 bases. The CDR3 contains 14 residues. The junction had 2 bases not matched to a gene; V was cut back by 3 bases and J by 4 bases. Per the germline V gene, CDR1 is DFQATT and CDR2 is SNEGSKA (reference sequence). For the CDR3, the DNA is TGCAGTGCTAGGGCTAGCGGGAGGAAAAACATTCAGTACTTC. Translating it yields CSARASGRKNIQYF.

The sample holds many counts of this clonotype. The CDR3 here is CATSTTVWGFGGNTIYF. The CDR3 DNA sequence: TGTGCCACCAGCACAACGGTATGGGGGTTCGGTGGAAACACCATATATTTT. The chain links TRBV15 to TRBJ1-3, with D possibly being TRBD1 (5 bases). V dropped 4 bases and J dropped 3 bases, with 19 bases sitting between them. Germline loops: CDR1 LNHNV, CDR2 YYDKDF (reference sequence). The CDR3 totals 17 residues.

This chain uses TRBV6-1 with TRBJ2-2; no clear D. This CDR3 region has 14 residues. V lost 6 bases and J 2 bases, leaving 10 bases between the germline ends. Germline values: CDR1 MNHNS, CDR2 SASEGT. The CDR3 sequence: CASRPDGNTGELFF. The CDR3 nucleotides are TGTGCCAGCAGACCCGACGGCAACACCGGGGAGCTGTTTTTT.

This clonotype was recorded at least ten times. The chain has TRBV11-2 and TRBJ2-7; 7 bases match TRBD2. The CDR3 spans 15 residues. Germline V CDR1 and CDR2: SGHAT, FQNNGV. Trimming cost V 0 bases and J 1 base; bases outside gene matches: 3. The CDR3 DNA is TGTGCCAGCAGCTTAGAGGGGGGGGTTTCCTACGAGCAGTACTTC. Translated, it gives CASSLEGGVSYEQYF.

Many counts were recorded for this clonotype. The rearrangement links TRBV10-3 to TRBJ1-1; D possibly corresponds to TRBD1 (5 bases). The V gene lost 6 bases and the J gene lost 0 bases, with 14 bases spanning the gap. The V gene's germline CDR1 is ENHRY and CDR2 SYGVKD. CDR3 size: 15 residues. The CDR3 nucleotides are TGTGCCATCAGCGAGGACACAAGCATGAACACTGAAGCTTTCTTT. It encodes CAISEDTSMNTEAFF.

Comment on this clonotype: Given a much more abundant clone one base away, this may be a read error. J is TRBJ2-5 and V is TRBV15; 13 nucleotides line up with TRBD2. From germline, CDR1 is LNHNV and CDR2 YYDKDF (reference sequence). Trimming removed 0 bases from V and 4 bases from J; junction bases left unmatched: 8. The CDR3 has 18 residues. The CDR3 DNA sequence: TGTGCCACCAGCAGAGATTCCGGGACTAGCGGGATGGGAGAGACCCAGTACTTC. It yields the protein CATSRDSGTSGMGETQYF.

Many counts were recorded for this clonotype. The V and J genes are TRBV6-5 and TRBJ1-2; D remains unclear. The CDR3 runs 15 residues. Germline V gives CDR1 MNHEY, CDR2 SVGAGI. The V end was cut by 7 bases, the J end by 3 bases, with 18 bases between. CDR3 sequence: CASNSPGRSYYGYTF. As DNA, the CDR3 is TGTGCCAGCAATTCCCCCGGGAGGAGTTACTATGGCTACACCTTC.

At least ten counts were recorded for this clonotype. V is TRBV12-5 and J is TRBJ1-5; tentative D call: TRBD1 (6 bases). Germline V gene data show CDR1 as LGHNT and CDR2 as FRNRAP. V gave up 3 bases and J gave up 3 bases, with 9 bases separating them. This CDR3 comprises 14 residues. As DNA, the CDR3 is TGTGCTAGTGGTTTTGGGGGCTACAATCAGCCCCAGCATTTT. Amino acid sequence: CASGFGGYNQPQHF.

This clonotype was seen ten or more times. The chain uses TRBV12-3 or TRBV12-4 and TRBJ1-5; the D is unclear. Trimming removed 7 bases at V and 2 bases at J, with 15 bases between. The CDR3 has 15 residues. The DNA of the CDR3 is TGTGCCAGCAAAGAGGGTAAAATACGCAATCAGCCCCAGCATTTT. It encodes CASKEGKIRNQPQHF.